This T cell receptor beta chain was identified in a study of cytomegalovirus exposure and HLA in healthy donors. Study-wide findings and caveats: Cytomegalovirus status was reportedly diagnosed by the classifier with high specificity and sensitivity.

Clones were read by immunoSEQ multiplex PCR, and TCRdb kept only the in-frame ones, dropping some. The sample has 130,000 to 150,000 clones; 80% to 90% are singletons. The germline CDR1 and CDR2 sequences are MNHEY and SVGAGI. V trimming: 6 bases; J trimming: 7 bases; junction bases outside the gene matches: 11. The CDR3 sequence is 15 residues long. The donors were in the approximately 120-subject validation cohort, distinct from the roughly 600-subject first cohort. In the case of this clone: What it binds is unknown.

The origin of this receptor is a man between 18 and 35 years old in good health and CMV-seronegative. The sequencing input was PBMCs. The chain employs TRBV6-5 and TRBJ2-2; 7 bases align to TRBD1. This chain's CDR3 is CASREGTVDGGELFF. DNA of the CDR3: TGTGCCAGCAGAGAGGGGACAGTCGATGGCGGGGAGCTGTTTTTT.